This T cell receptor (beta chain) was documented in a study of beta chain features in type 1 diabetes. As every portion of the isolated RNA was reverse transcribed, the sequencing read expressed TCRB transcripts. TCRdb's copy holds only in-frame clones and misses some; the assay was immunoSEQ multiplex PCR. The sample yields roughly 300,000 clones, roughly 8% seen once. Germline CDR1 LNHNV, CDR2 YYDKDF (reference sequence). The CDR3 has 18 residues. Trimming cost V 2 bases and J 4 bases; bases outside gene matches: 13. The sequence derives from a woman aged 18-29 years in good health. The specimen was central memory CD4+ T cells from blood. This sequence joins TRBV15 and TRBJ2-4, with 8 nucleotides matching TRBD2. The CDR3 region has the DNA TGTGCCACCAGCAGAAACTGGGACCCCCCGGGAGGGAAAAACATTCAGTACTTC. Translating it yields CATSRNWDPPGGKNIQYF.